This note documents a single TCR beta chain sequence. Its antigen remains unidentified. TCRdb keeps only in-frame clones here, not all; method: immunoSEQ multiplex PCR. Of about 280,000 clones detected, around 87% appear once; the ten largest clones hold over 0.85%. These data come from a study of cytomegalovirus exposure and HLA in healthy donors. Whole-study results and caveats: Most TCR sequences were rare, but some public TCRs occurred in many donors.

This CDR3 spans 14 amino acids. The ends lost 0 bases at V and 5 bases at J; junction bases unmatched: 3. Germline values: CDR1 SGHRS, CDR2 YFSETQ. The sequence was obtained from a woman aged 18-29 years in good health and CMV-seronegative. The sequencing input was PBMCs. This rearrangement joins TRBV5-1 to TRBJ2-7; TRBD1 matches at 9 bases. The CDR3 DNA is TGCGCCAGCAGCTTGGGGACAGGGGAGGACGAGCAGTACTTC. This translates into CASSLGTGEDEQYF.